This is a list of T cell receptor beta chains from one sample in a study of identical twins. TCRdb processed the 5' RACE reads anew with MiXCR; each CDR3 protein has one entry. The sample lists approximately 590,000 distinct CDR3 sequences, nearly 10% occurring once. The sample also formed part of further work on yellow fever vaccine responses in identical twins.

Source material: PBMCs. These receptors were obtained from a woman aged 18-35 years in good health. Both conserved end residues are trimmed from each CDR3. Rows give clone size only sometimes, using once, few, many, or a class for an expanded clone.

cdr3_aa: ATSDTDSLNQPQH; clone_size: .; v_call: TRBV24-1
cdr3_aa: ASSRTGEGSWQETQY; clone_size: many; v_call: TRBV7-2
cdr3_aa: ASSGLILARYNEQF; clone_size: .; v_call: TRBV25-1
cdr3_aa: ASSVGTSGSLETQY; clone_size: .; v_call: TRBV9
cdr3_aa: SVSQANTGELF; clone_size: .; v_call: TRBV29-1
cdr3_aa: ASSLSGFETQY; clone_size: many; v_call: TRBV5-5
cdr3_aa: ASSPPGGTQY; clone_size: many; v_call: TRBV18
cdr3_aa: ASNFQGSGANVLT; clone_size: few; v_call: TRBV2
cdr3_aa: ASSLVVASNTGELF; clone_size: .; v_call: TRBV6-5
cdr3_aa: ASSNPLGNEQF; clone_size: many; v_call: TRBV2
cdr3_aa: ASKGLLNTGELF; clone_size: .; v_call: TRBV19
cdr3_aa: ASSPLGQLAKNIQY; clone_size: .; v_call: TRBV7-9
cdr3_aa: ASTLGRRGLRETQY; clone_size: many; v_call: TRBV12-3/TRBV12-4
cdr3_aa: ASSSDAGNTIY; clone_size: many; v_call: TRBV5-1
cdr3_aa: ASSTYTGELF; clone_size: many; v_call: TRBV6-5
cdr3_aa: ASSSRQGGVGYT; clone_size: few; v_call: TRBV7-2
cdr3_aa: SAAWDRKYNEQF; clone_size: few; v_call: TRBV20-1
cdr3_aa: ASVLSRVGTDTQY; clone_size: .; v_call: TRBV7-8
cdr3_aa: ASSEPGGGASTDTQY; clone_size: few; v_call: TRBV6-1
cdr3_aa: ASKRQGMNTEAF; clone_size: many; v_call: TRBV7-2
cdr3_aa: ASSPGIANTGELF; clone_size: .; v_call: TRBV18
cdr3_aa: ASSLGAPDTQY; clone_size: many; v_call: TRBV5-1
cdr3_aa: ASSQDGNLLLY; clone_size: few; v_call: TRBV4-3
cdr3_aa: ASSKGQNAQETQY; clone_size: once; v_call: TRBV9
cdr3_aa: ASSTYVTQY; clone_size: few; v_call: TRBV7-9
cdr3_aa: ASSYGLAAYEQY; clone_size: few; v_call: TRBV6-2/TRBV6-3
cdr3_aa: SARDSGTSGREQF; clone_size: few; v_call: TRBV20-1
cdr3_aa: CARDPRLAGGPNEQF; clone_size: few; v_call: TRBV20-1
cdr3_aa: SVGGTGGYEQY; clone_size: .; v_call: TRBV29-1
cdr3_aa: SGRLGGLYNEQF; clone_size: .; v_call: TRBV20-1
cdr3_aa: ASSPGAGGGNEQF; clone_size: .; v_call: TRBV11-2
cdr3_aa: ASSPTTGVEQY; clone_size: few; v_call: TRBV5-1
cdr3_aa: ASSLALSQRGRTDTQY; clone_size: many; v_call: TRBV7-6
cdr3_aa: SASDRGSSGANVLT; clone_size: many; v_call: TRBV29-1
cdr3_aa: ASSLGLAGPPYEQY; clone_size: few; v_call: TRBV5-6